This T cell receptor beta chain was recorded in a study of spatial heterogeneity in lung cancer. As for the study in general: Strong correlation linked TCR transcript counts in tumor regions to a T cell module score derived from matched bulk RNA-seq.

Documented time point: sample taken at primary tumor resection. The study sequenced unsorted whole RNA from tumor, nontumor lung or frozen PBMC. Study-wide findings and caveats: Higher tumor mutation counts went along with higher counts of expanded intratumoral alpha and beta TCRs. Counts for ubiquitous and regional expanded TCRs went along with ubiquitous and regional nonsynonymous mutations, respectively.

This clonotype appeared a single time. Its antigen is not identified. It is unclear where the CDR3 begins or ends on the DNA, so no DNA is shown, and the CDR3 is as TCRdb lists it. This beta chain came through as a stray read in a library set up for alpha chains, and its size says little. TCRdb re-called the 5' RACE reads with MiXCR, one entry per CDR3 protein. The sample records about 15,000 distinct CDR3 sequences, more than 5.5% being singletons. Looked up from germline, CDR1 is SGHVS and CDR2 is FQNEAQ. The CDR3 region is 21 residues in length, termini included. This receptor was taken from a male donor with early-stage non-small cell lung cancer. The chain links TRBV7-8 to TRBJ2-1; no DNA check was done on the table's D call, TRBD2. The source material was lung tumor tissue, sampled at surgery. CDR3 sequence reads: CASSFYICSARRTSGYNEQFF.